This entry is about one T cell receptor (beta chain). The V gene end was trimmed by 6 bases and the J gene end by 5 bases; junction bases not matched to a gene: 18. The CDR3 extends over 17 amino acids. Germline CDR1 is MDHEN and CDR2 is SYDVKM. The authors reverse transcribed roughly 0.5 to 1 ug RNA with random hexamers. A single record per CDR3 protein comes from TCRdb applying MiXCR to the immunoSEQ multiplex PCR reads. In the table there are approximately 190,000 distinct CDR3 sequences, under 95% of which are singletons. This specimen comes from a study of CD8 T cells in Susac syndrome. Controls comprised healthy donors matched for age and sex.

J is TRBJ2-5 and V is TRBV28; the match to TRBD2 covers 7 bases. The specimen was CD4+ T cells from PBMCs. The TCR was taken from a human donor in good health. This CDR3 is CASSPTSGVFGEETQYF. In DNA, the CDR3 is TGTGCCAGCAGCCCCACAAGCGGGGTCTTTGGGGAGGAGACCCAGTACTTC.